This T cell receptor beta chain was profiled in a study of shared clonotypes between healthy human individuals. CD4+ cells yielded CD45RA+ naive and CD45RA-negative memory subsets. The CDR3 runs to 14 residues. Germline loops: CDR1 MGHRA, CDR2 YSYEKL. V lost 1 base and J lost 4, with 7 bases in between. Some clones are missing from TCRdb's copy, which holds only in-frame ones; the method was immunoSEQ multiplex PCR. The repertoire holds 2,500,000 or so clones, with roughly 92% as singletons. This TCR was sampled from a man between 18 and 35 years old in good health. Some clones in this sample may be carry-over from other donors' samples. The specimen was naive CD4+ T cells from PBMCs. Subset here: CD45RA+ positively selected. The chain has TRBV4-1 and TRBJ2-2; D is ambiguous. The DNA for the CDR3 is TGCGCCAGCAGCCAAGTTCTCCGCACCGGGGAGCTGTTTTTT. Its protein is CASSQVLRTGELFF.